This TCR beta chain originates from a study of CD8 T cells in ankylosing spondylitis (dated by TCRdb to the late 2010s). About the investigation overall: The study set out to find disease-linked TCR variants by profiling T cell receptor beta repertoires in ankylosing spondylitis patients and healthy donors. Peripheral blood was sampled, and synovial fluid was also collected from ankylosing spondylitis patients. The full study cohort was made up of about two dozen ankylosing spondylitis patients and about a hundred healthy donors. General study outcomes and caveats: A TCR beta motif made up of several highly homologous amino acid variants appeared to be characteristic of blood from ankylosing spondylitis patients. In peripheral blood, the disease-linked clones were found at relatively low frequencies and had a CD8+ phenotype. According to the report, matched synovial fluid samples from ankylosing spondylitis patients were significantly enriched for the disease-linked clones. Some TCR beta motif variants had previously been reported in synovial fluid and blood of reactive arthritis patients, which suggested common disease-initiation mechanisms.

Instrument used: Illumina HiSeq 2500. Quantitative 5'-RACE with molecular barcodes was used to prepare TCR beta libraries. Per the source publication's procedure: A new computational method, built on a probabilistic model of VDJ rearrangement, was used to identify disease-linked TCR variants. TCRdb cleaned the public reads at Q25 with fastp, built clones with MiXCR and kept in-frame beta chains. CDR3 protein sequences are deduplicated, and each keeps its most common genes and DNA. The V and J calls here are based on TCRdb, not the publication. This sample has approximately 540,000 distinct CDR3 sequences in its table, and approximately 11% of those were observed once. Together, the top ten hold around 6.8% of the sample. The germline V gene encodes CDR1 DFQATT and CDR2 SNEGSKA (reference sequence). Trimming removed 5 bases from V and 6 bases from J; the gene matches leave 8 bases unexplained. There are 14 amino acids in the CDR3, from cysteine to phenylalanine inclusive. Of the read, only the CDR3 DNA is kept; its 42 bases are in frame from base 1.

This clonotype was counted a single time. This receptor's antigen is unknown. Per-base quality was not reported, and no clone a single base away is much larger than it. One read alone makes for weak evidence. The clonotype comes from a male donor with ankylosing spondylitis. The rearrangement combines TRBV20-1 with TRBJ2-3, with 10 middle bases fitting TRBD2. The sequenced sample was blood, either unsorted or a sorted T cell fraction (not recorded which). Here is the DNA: TGCAGTGCTTCGAAGCGGGAGGGTCCGGATACGCAGTATTTT. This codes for CSASKREGPDTQYF.